Below are 14 T cell receptor beta chains sequenced from a single sample in a study of spatial heterogeneity in lung cancer. TCRdb analysed the 5' RACE reads with MiXCR anew, one entry per CDR3 protein. The data show some 83,000 distinct CDR3 sequences, with approximately 20% seen just once and roughly 5.6% held by the top ten. The time point was: sample taken at primary tumor resection. The sequenced material consisted of unsorted whole RNA from tumor, nontumor lung or frozen PBMC. The sample in question was PBMCs, obtained at surgery. The receptors stem from a male donor with early-stage non-small cell lung cancer.

The chain couples TRBV20-1 to TRBJ2-1, with D possibly matching TRBD2 (5 bases). Trimming shortened V by 2 bases and J by 3 bases, and 5 bases separated the two germline ends. This CDR3 has 12 residues. Germline CDR1 is DFQATT and CDR2 is SNEGSKA (reference sequence). The CDR3 nucleotides are TGCAGTGCTAGACGGGACTACAATGAGCAGTTCTTC. This gives the protein CSARRDYNEQFF.

The J gene is TRBJ2-5, the V gene TRBV6-5; possible D gene TRBD1, 6 bases. Germline-derived CDR1 and CDR2 are MNHEY and SVGAGI. CDR3 length: 14 residues. V was shortened by 7 bases and J by 5 bases, with 17 bases between the two germline ends. CDR3 region: CASNRLQGTETQYF. The CDR3 DNA reads as TGTGCCAGCAACCGACTCCAGGGGACGGAGACCCAGTACTTC.

V is TRBV15 and J is TRBJ2-5, with D tentatively TRBD2 (7 bases). Germline V gives CDR1 LNHNV, CDR2 YYDKDF (reference sequence). V was cut by 4 bases and J by 4 bases, with 13 bases left in between. This CDR3 region has 14 residues. The CDR3 bases are TGTGCCACCAGCACTCCGGGGGGCGGAGAGACCCAGTACTTC. It specifies CATSTPGGGETQYF.

This clonotype was seen a few times. The rearrangement uses TRBV15 and TRBJ1-5; no firm D call. The V and J ends lost 6 bases and 1 base respectively, with 4 bases between them. Germline V gene lookup returns CDR1 LNHNV and CDR2 YYDKDF (reference sequence). CDR3 length: 12 amino acids. This CDR3 reads CATRLSNQPQHF. The DNA of the CDR3 is TGTGCCACCAGACTAAGCAATCAGCCCCAGCATTTT.

This clonotype was recorded a few times. The chain joins TRBV5-5 to TRBJ1-1, with D unresolved. The V end was cut by 2 bases, the J end by 1 base, with 6 bases between. The germline V gene encodes CDR1 SGHKS and CDR2 YYEKEE (reference sequence). The CDR3 sequence is 13 residues long. CDR3 sequence: CASSLDRNTEAFF. DNA of the CDR3: TGTGCCAGCAGCTTAGATAGGAACACTGAAGCTTTCTTT.

In nucleotides, the CDR3 is TGTGCCAGTAGTATTGGGGACGCTCCCTACGAGCAGTACTTC. It yields the protein CASSIGDAPYEQYF. V gene TRBV19 combines with J gene TRBJ2-7; D possibly matches TRBD1 or TRBD2 (5 bases each). Per germline, CDR1 LNHDA and CDR2 SQIVND (reference sequence). This CDR3 region has 14 residues. V lost 3 bases and J 2 bases, leaving 11 bases between the germline ends. Full variable domain (rest looked up from reference TRBV19 and TRBJ2-7): DGGITQSPKYLFRKEGQNVTLSCEQNLNHDAMYWYRQDPGQGLRLIYYSQIVNDFQKGDIAEGYSVSREKKESFPLTVTSAQKNPTAFYLCASSIGDAPYEQYFGPGTRLTVT.

The table lists this clonotype with many counts. The rearrangement joins TRBV6-5 to TRBJ2-3; D may be TRBD1 or TRBD2 (5 bases each). Germline CDR1 reads MNHEY; CDR2 reads SVGAGI. V was clipped by 6 bases and J by 2 bases, with 9 bases between them. The CDR3 runs to 13 residues. The CDR3 sequence: CASSRDATDTQYF. The CDR3 nucleotides read TGTGCCAGCAGCCGGGACGCCACAGATACGCAGTATTTT.

J is TRBJ2-2 and V is TRBV25-1; the D gene is possibly TRBD2 (6 bases). CDR3 size: 18 residues. Trimming removed 2 bases at V and 0 bases at J, with 16 bases between. CDR1 is MGHDK, CDR2 SYGVNS, per germline. As DNA, the CDR3 is TGTGCCAGCAGTGAACCCCGATCTAGCGTCGCGAACACCGGGGAGCTGTTTTTT. It is translated as CASSEPRSSVANTGELFF.

The chain links TRBV7-2 to TRBJ1-3; D unresolved. The CDR3 totals 15 residues. Trimming took off 0 bases at V and 2 bases at J, with 8 bases between the two ends. The V gene's germline CDR1 is SGHTA and CDR2 FQGNSA. The CDR3, as DNA: TGTGCCAGCAGCTTAGCGGCCGGGGCTGGAAACACCATATATTTT. Amino acid sequence: CASSLAAGAGNTIYF.

This clonotype was recorded a few times. CDR3 in amino acids: CAISDQTGYEQFF. The CDR3 DNA sequence: TGTGCCATCAGTGACCAGACAGGGTATGAGCAGTTCTTC. This chain connects TRBV10-3 to TRBJ2-1, with TRBD1 identical over 7 bases. Germline lookup yields CDR1 ENHRY and CDR2 SYGVKD. The CDR3 extends over 13 amino acids. The ends lost 3 bases at V and 8 bases at J; junction bases unmatched: 4.

This clonotype was recorded at least ten times. The rearrangement links TRBV29-1 to TRBJ2-7; TRBD1 aligns across 7 bases. In germline, CDR1 is SQVTM, CDR2 ANQGSEA. V shed 7 bases, J shed 1 base, and the junction held 4 bases outside the gene matches. This CDR3 region has 12 residues. In DNA form, the CDR3 reads TGCAGCGCTGCGACAGGGTCCTACGAGCAGTACTTC. Translated: CSAATGSYEQYF.

The chain recombines TRBV5-1 with TRBJ2-1; 9 bases agree with TRBD2. Germline assignment: CDR1 SGHRS and CDR2 YFSETQ. Losses at the gene ends were 0 bases for V and 0 bases for J; bases not matched to a gene: 7. The CDR3 length is 18 residues. DNA of the CDR3: TGCGCCAGCAGCTTGGCGCCTAGCGGGAAGAGCTCCTACAATGAGCAGTTCTTC. As protein: CASSLAPSGKSSYNEQFF. Combining the CDR3 with reference TRBV5-1 and TRBJ2-1 gives the whole variable domain KAGVTQTPRYLIKTRGQQVTLSCSPISGHRSVSWYQQTPGQGLQFLFEYFSETQRNKGNFPGRFSGRQFSNSRSEMNVSTLELGDSALYLCASSLAPSGKSSYNEQFFGPGTRLTVL.

The chain uses TRBV3-1 and TRBJ2-2, with 7 nucleotides matching TRBD1. V gave up 1 base and J gave up 1 base; unmatched junction bases: 3. This CDR3 is 16 amino acids long. In germline, CDR1 is LGHDT, CDR2 YNNKEL (reference sequence). DNA for the CDR3: TGTGCCAGCAGCCAAGCGGGACAGATGAACACCGGGGAGCTGTTTTTT. The encoded protein is CASSQAGQMNTGELFF.

This clonotype was detected many times. The rearrangement links TRBV13 to TRBJ2-7; D is unresolved. Trimming stripped 5 bases from V and 1 base from J, with 12 bases between. Per the germline V gene, CDR1 is PRHDT and CDR2 is FYEKMQ (reference sequence). The CDR3 has 14 amino acids. The CDR3 DNA follows: TGTGCCAGCAGCCCCGGGCCACCATCCTACGAGCAGTACTTC. Its protein is CASSPGPPSYEQYF.